Included here is one T cell receptor beta chain sequence, with context. Mismatch with germline at one junction end may stem from a read error. Using its own MiXCR run on the 5' RACE reads, TCRdb lists one record per CDR3 protein. This sample has some 96,000 distinct CDR3 sequences, with approximately 8.4% found just once. The CDR3 is made up of 15 amino acids. From germline, CDR1 is LGHDT and CDR2 YNNKEL (reference sequence). This specimen belongs to a study of T cells after yellow fever vaccination. Overall study results and limits: Peaking faster, on day 5 versus 15, the secondary response was nonetheless weaker.

Sequenced here: CD8+ T cells not binding an NS4B(214-222) dextramer, sorted from PBMCs, sampled roughly 14 days after the first yellow fever vaccination. The rearrangement links TRBV3-1 to TRBJ2-3, with D perhaps assigned TRBD1 or TRBD2 (5 bases each). The TCR sequence derives from a man younger than 30 who received the YFV17D yellow fever vaccine. CDR3 loop: CATSQDLGGTDTQYF. The CDR3 region has the DNA TGTGCCACCAGCCAAGATCTTGGGGGAACAGATACGCAGTATTTT.